A selection of T cell receptor beta chains follows, all from one sample in a study of T cells in Graves' hyperthyroidism and ophthalmopathy. TCRdb re-derived calls from the multiplex PCR reads in MiXCR, one entry per CDR3 protein. There are roughly 250,000 distinct CDR3 sequences in the sample; 16% occur only once, and around 28% lies in the top ten. Sequences were obtained from blood. The receptor set was obtained from a woman between 18 and 29 years old with Graves' ophthalmopathy. CDR3s include the opening cysteine and the closing phenylalanine or tryptophan. The D gene is left open where the match is weak. Rows give clone size only sometimes, using once, few, many, or a class for an expanded clone.

V gene	D gene	CDR3 length	J gene	clone size	CDR3 protein	CDR3 DNA
TRBV2	TRBD1	15	TRBJ1-2	many	CASSFLRQGAHGYTF	TGTGCCAGCAGTTTCCTTAGACAGGGGGCTCATGGCTACACCTTC
TRBV20-1	-	12	TRBJ1-2	many	CSATGALYGYTF	TGCAGTGCCACCGGGGCCCTCTATGGCTACACCTTC
TRBV14	-	15	TRBJ2-2	-	CASSQERPNTGELFF	TGTGCCAGCAGCCAAGAGAGGCCGAACACCGGGGAGCTGTTTTTT
TRBV6-5	-	14	TRBJ1-4	many	CASSYLGLNEKLFF	TGTGCCAGCAGTTACCTGGGATTGAATGAAAAACTGTTTTTT
TRBV12-5	TRBD2	15	TRBJ2-1	-	CASGPGLVGYNEQFF	TGTGCTAGTGGTCCGGGACTAGTGGGCTACAATGAGCAGTTCTTC
TRBV30	-	12	TRBJ2-1	many	CAWREGLREQFF	TGTGCCTGGAGGGAGGGCCTACGTGAGCAGTTCTTC
TRBV20-1	-	12	TRBJ2-5	many	CSAYRNRETQYF	TGCAGTGCTTACCGGAATCGGGAGACCCAGTACTTC
TRBV9	-	12	TRBJ1-1	many	CASSVVSTEAFF	TGTGCCAGCAGCGTAGTAAGTACTGAAGCTTTCTTT
TRBV11-2	TRBD1	14	TRBJ2-7	-	CASSLGTGGNEQYF	TGTGCCAGCAGCCTCGGGACAGGGGGCAACGAGCAGTACTTC
TRBV2	TRBD1	16	TRBJ1-1	many	CASNGDRGRGTTEAFF	TGTGCCAGCAATGGAGACAGGGGCAGGGGGACCACTGAAGCTTTCTTT
TRBV20-1	TRBD1	14	TRBJ1-2	many	CSARGRTGVSGYTF	TGCAGTGCTAGAGGCCGGACAGGGGTATCGGGCTACACCTTC
TRBV7-2	-	13	TRBJ1-1	many	CASSLGGGPEAFF	TGTGCCAGCAGCTTAGGGGGGGGGCCGGAAGCTTTCTTT
TRBV28	-	12	TRBJ1-2	many	CASRPRLFGYTF	TGTGCCAGCAGGCCCCGTTTATTTGGCTACACCTTC
TRBV7-2	-	14	TRBJ1-1	once	CASSLKTVSTEAFF	TGTGCCAGCAGCCTGAAAACAGTGAGCACTGAAGCTTTCTTT
TRBV28	TRBD2	21	TRBJ2-1	many	CASSSNLPGGTSGQNYNEQFF	TGTGCCAGCAGTTCAAACTTGCCAGGGGGTACTAGCGGGCAGAACTACAATGAGCAGTTCTTC
TRBV20-1	TRBD2	15	TRBJ2-7	many	CSAREMTSGRYEQYF	TGCAGTGCTAGAGAAATGACTAGCGGGAGGTACGAGCAGTACTTC
TRBV11-2	-	14	TRBJ2-3	many	CASSLTEQGGTQYF	TGTGCCAGCAGCTTGACCGAACAGGGTGGCACGCAGTATTTT
TRBV4-2	TRBD2	16	TRBJ2-1	many	CASSQVGGRADNEQFF	TGTGCCAGCAGCCAGGTGGGCGGGAGGGCCGACAATGAGCAGTTCTTC
TRBV18	-	17	TRBJ1-1	many	CASSPEGSRGSNTEAFF	TGTGCCAGCTCACCGGAGGGAAGTAGGGGATCCAACACTGAAGCTTTCTTT
TRBV6-1	-	14	TRBJ1-1	many	CASSTSTANTEAFF	TGTGCCAGCAGTACCTCGACAGCTAACACTGAAGCTTTCTTT
TRBV29-1	TRBD1	13	TRBJ2-7	many	CSVGTGTSYEQYF	TGCAGCGTTGGGACAGGGACCTCCTACGAGCAGTACTTC
TRBV29-1	-	15	TRBJ2-3	many	CSVEGDTGSFDTQYF	TGCAGCGTTGAAGGGGACACAGGCTCCTTCGATACGCAGTATTTT
TRBV7-9	TRBD2	17	TRBJ2-7	many	CASSLGVNSGGPYEQYF	TGTGCCAGCAGCTTAGGGGTTAACAGCGGGGGCCCTTACGAGCAGTACTTC
TRBV25-1	-	12	TRBJ2-3	many	CASRSVTDTQYF	TGTGCCAGCAGGAGCGTCACAGATACGCAGTATTTT